This T cell receptor beta chain is drawn from a study of vaccination and CD4 T cells after COVID-19. Broader study findings: Only post-vaccination samples contained a median approximately 90% of the reactive clones in convalescent patients. A relatively small number of convalescent patients were studied, and no early post-infection timepoints were included.

Per germline, CDR1 DFQATT and CDR2 SNEGSKA (reference sequence). Trimming cost V 0 bases and J 0 bases, with 7 bases left between them. This CDR3 is built from 14 residues. On this clonotype: The antigen is not known.

Sequencing of cultured CD4+ T cell DNA used the Oncomine TCR Beta short-read assay. TCRdb re-called the PCR reads through MiXCR, storing one row per CDR3 protein. There are under 15,000 distinct CDR3 sequences in the sample; almost 40% occur only once, and 10% lies in the top ten. Treatment specified: roughly ten-day PBMC culture with coronavirus spike peptide pools or control peptides (ViraFEST assay). Fresh IL-2 medium was used to replace half of the medium on days 3 and 7. A negative selection step was used to isolate CD4+ T cells once culture had run for roughly 10 days. The sequencing sample was made of CD4+ T cells from blood, cultured in vitro. This chain links TRBV20-1 with TRBJ2-3, with D unclear. This TCR was recovered from a human donor who had recovered from COVID-19. Here the CDR3 reads CSARDAISTDTQYF. The DNA for the CDR3 is TGCAGTGCTAGAGATGCAATTAGCACAGATACGCAGTATTTT.